The clone carrying this T cell receptor (beta chain) was found a few times. Its specificity is not known. Researchers ran the PCR with 60 Vbeta and 13 Jbeta primers. TCRdb's table, derived via immunoSEQ multiplex PCR, lists solely in-frame clones and lacks some. The sample holds 100,000 to 150,000 clones, roughly three quarters seen once. The data are from a study of cytomegalovirus exposure and HLA in healthy donors. The study, taken as a whole, reports: With DRB1 most and HLA-C fewest, TCR association rates differed between HLA loci in a later analysis. Reportedly, TCR beta sequences accurately predicted HLA-A and HLA-B alleles in most subjects. As a later analysis showed, a missense DCLRE1C variant was linked to trimming of TCR beta V- and J-genes.

The CDR3 runs to 15 residues. CDR1 and CDR2 (germline): MGHRA, YSYEKL. V was shortened by 0 bases and J by 7 bases, with 13 bases between the two germline ends. This rearrangement joins TRBV4-1 to TRBJ1-5; D is perhaps TRBD1 (6 bases). The specimen was PBMCs. This sequence was found in a woman aged 55-70 years in good health and CMV-seronegative. The CDR3 sequence is CASSQDPRGSQPQHF. In DNA, the CDR3 is TGCGCCAGCAGCCAAGACCCCAGGGGTTCGCAGCCCCAGCATTTT.